This T cell receptor (beta chain) derives from a study of T cells in Graves' hyperthyroidism and ophthalmopathy. RNA transcripts yielded amplified TCR beta CDR3 regions. When the TCR CDR3 underwent first-round RT-PCR, the HTBI primer set was used. TCRdb reprocessed the multiplex PCR reads with MiXCR, giving one entry per CDR3 protein. This table holds 640,000 or so distinct CDR3 sequences, 14% to 15% found once. Trimming took 5 bases from V and 2 from J, leaving 23 bases between them. Germline V lookup: CDR1 MNHEY, CDR2 SMNVEV (reference sequence). CDR3 length: 18 amino acids. This clonotype occurred a few times.

V gene TRBV27 combines with J gene TRBJ2-3; a weak D match, TRBD2 (5 bases). The receptor was derived from a middle-aged woman with Graves' ophthalmopathy. The sequencing input was blood. The CDR3 spells CASSPPRRGSYITDTQYF. CDR3 in DNA: TGTGCCAGCAGTCCCCCCCGACGGGGTAGCTACATCACAGATACGCAGTATTTT.